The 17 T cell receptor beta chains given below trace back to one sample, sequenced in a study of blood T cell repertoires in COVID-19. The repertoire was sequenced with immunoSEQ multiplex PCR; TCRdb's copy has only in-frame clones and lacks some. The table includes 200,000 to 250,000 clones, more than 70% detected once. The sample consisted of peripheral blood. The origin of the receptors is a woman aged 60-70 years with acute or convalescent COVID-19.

CDR3 sequence reads: CASTELGNTIYF. The CDR3 nucleotides are TGTGCCAGCACCGAGTTGGGAAACACCATATATTTT. The J gene is TRBJ1-3, the V gene TRBV2; D ambiguous. V was cut by 7 bases and J by 4 bases, with 8 bases left in between. CDR3 length: 12 amino acids. CDR1 and CDR2 (germline): SNHLY, FYNNEI. The complete variable domain, with remaining parts taken from reference TRBV2 and TRBJ1-3, reads EPEVTQTPSHQVTQMGQEVILRCVPISNHLYFYWYRQILGQKVEFLVSFYNNEISEKSEIFDDQFSVERPDGSNFTLKIRSTKLEDSAMYFCASTELGNTIYFGEGSWLTVV.

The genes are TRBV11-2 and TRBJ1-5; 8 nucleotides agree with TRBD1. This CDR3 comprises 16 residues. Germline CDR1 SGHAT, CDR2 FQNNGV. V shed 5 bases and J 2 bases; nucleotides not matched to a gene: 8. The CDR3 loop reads CASSINQGAGNQPQHF. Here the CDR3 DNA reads TGTGCCAGCAGCATAAACCAGGGGGCTGGCAATCAGCCCCAGCATTTT.

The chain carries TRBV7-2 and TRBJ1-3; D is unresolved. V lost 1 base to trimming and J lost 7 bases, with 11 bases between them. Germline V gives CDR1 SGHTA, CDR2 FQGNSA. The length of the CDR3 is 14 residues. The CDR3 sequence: CASSLDLRGNTIYF. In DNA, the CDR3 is TGTGCCAGCAGCTTAGACCTGAGAGGGAACACCATATATTTT.

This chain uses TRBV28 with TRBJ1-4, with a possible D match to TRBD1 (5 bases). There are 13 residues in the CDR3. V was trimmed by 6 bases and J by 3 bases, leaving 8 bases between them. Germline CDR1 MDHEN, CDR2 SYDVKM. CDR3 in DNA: TGTGCCAGCAGCCAGACAGCTAATGAAAAACTGTTTTTT. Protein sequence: CASSQTANEKLFF.

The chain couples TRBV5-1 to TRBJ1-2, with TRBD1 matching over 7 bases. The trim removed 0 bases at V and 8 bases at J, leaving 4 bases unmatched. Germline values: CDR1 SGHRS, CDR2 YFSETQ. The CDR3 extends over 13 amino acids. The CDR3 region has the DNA TGCGCCAGCAGCTTGGCAGGGGGGAAGGGCTACACCTTC. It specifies CASSLAGGKGYTF. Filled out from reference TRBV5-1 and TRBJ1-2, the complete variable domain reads KAGVTQTPRYLIKTRGQQVTLSCSPISGHRSVSWYQQTPGQGLQFLFEYFSETQRNKGNFPGRFSGRQFSNSRSEMNVSTLELGDSALYLCASSLAGGKGYTFGSGTRLTVV.

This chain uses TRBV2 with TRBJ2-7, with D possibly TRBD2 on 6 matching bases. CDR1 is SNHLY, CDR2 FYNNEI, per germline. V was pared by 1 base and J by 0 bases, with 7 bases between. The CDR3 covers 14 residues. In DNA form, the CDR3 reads TGTGCCAGCAGTGAAGATAGCGGCTCCTACGAGCAGTACTTC. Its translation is CASSEDSGSYEQYF. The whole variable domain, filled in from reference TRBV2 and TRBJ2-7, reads EPEVTQTPSHQVTQMGQEVILRCVPISNHLYFYWYRQILGQKVEFLVSFYNNEISEKSEIFDDQFSVERPDGSNFTLKIRSTKLEDSAMYFCASSEDSGSYEQYFGPGTRLTVT.

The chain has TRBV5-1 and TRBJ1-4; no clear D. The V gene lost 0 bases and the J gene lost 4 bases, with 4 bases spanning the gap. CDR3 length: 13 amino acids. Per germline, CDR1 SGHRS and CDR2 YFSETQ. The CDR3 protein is CASSLVLNEKLFF. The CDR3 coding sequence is TGCGCCAGCAGCTTGGTCCTTAATGAAAAACTGTTTTTT.

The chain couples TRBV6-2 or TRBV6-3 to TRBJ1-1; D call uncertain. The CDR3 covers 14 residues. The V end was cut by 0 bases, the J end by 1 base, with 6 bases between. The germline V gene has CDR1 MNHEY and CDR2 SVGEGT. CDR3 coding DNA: TGTGCCAGCAGTTACTCCCATAGGAACACTGAAGCTTTCTTT. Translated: CASSYSHRNTEAFF.

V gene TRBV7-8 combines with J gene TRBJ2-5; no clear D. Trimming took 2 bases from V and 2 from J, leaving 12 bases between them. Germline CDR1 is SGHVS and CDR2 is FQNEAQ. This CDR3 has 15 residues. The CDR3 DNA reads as TGTGCCAGCAGCTTATCGTCCCTCTTTCAAGAGACCCAGTACTTC. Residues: CASSLSSLFQETQYF.

The DNA of the CDR3 is TGTGCCAGCAGTCCCGGACAGGGGGCTCAAGAGACCCAGTACTTC. Translated, it gives CASSPGQGAQETQYF. The gene calls are TRBV6-5 and TRBJ2-5, with 11 bases lining up with TRBD1. After removal of 5 bases from V and 2 bases from J, the junction contained 4 bases not matched to a gene. Germline V gives CDR1 MNHEY, CDR2 SVGAGI. The CDR3 is 15 residues long.

The CDR3 spells CASSVELARYNEQFF. CDR3 bases: TGTGCCAGCAGCGTAGAACTAGCGCGTTACAATGAGCAGTTCTTC. V usage is TRBV9 and J usage is TRBJ2-1; 7 bases are shared with TRBD2. Losses at the gene ends were 0 bases for V and 4 bases for J; bases not matched to a gene: 4. Per germline, CDR1 SGDLS and CDR2 YYNGEE. CDR3 length: 15 residues.

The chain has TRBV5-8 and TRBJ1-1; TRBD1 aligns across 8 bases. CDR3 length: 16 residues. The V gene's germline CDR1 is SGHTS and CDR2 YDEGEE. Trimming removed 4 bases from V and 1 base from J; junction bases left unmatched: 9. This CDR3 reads CASSLITRGRNTEAFF. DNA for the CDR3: TGTGCCAGCAGCCTAATTACCAGGGGGCGGAACACTGAAGCTTTCTTT. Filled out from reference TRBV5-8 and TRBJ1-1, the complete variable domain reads EAGVTQSPTHLIKTRGQQATLRCSPISGHTSVYWYQQALGLGLQFLLWYDEGEERNRGNFPPRFSGRQFPNYSSELNVNALELEDSALYLCASSLITRGRNTEAFFGQGTRLTVV.

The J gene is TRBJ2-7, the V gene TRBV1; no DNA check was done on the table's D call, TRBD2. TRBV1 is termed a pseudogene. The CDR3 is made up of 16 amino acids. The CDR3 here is CTSSQARLAGVPEQYF. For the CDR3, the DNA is TGCACCAGCAGCCAAGCTAGACTAGCGGGAGTCCCCGAGCAGTACTTC.

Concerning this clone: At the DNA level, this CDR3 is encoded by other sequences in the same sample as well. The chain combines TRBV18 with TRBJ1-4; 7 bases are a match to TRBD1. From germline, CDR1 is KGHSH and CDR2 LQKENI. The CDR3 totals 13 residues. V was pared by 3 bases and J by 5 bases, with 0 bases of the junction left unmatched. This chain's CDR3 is CASSPGQNEKLFF. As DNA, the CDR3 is TGTGCCAGCTCACCGGGACAGAATGAAAAACTGTTTTTT.

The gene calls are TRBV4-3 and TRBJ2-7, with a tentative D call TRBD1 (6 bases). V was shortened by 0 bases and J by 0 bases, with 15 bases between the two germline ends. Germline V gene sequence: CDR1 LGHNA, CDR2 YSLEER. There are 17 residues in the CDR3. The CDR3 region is CASSQEGLGHISYEQYF. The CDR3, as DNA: TGCGCCAGCAGCCAAGAGGGGCTGGGACATATCTCCTACGAGCAGTACTTC.

Here the CDR3 DNA reads TGTGCCAGCAGCTCCAAAACACAGGTTCTCTATGGCTACACCTTC. It specifies CASSSKTQVLYGYTF. The chain links TRBV5-6 to TRBJ1-2, with D possibly being TRBD1 (5 bases). The CDR3 consists of 15 residues. The V end lost 3 bases, the J end lost 4 bases, and 16 bases lay between the germline ends. Germline CDR1 is SGHDT and CDR2 is YYEEEE.

CDR3 coding DNA: TGTGCCAGCAGCTTGTACAGTCCTAATTCACCCCTCCACTTT. This encodes CASSLYSPNSPLHF. J is TRBJ1-6 and V is TRBV13, with D unclear. V lost 3 bases, J lost 6 bases, and 9 bases lay in between. Germline V lookup: CDR1 PRHDT, CDR2 FYEKMQ (reference sequence). The CDR3 spans 14 residues.